The 5 T cell receptor beta chains below were found in one sample sequenced in a study of T cells in localized non-small cell lung cancer. Some clones are missing from TCRdb's copy, which holds only in-frame ones; the method was immunoSEQ multiplex PCR. This sample has 65,000 to 95,000 clones; around 82% occur once, and the top ten carry 15% to 20%. The sequenced sample was PBMCs, obtained before any cancer treatment. The receptor set was obtained from a man aged 35-69 years with stage II squamous cell lung carcinoma.

This chain uses TRBV5-1 with TRBJ1-6; possible D gene TRBD1, 6 bases. V gave up 1 base and J gave up 10 bases, with 15 bases separating them. This CDR3 spans 15 amino acids. Germline V lookup: CDR1 SGHRS, CDR2 YFSETQ. CDR3 region: CASSLFRGLESPLHF. CDR3 sequence (DNA): TGCGCCAGCAGCTTGTTCAGGGGACTAGAATCACCCCTCCACTTT.

The genes are TRBV27 and TRBJ1-2; tentative D call: TRBD1 (6 bases). The V and J ends lost 2 bases and 4 bases respectively, with 11 bases between them. CDR3 length: 14 residues. From germline, CDR1 is MNHEY and CDR2 SMNVEV (reference sequence). The CDR3 DNA follows: TGTGCCAGCAGTTTAAAATGGGGGCTCTATGGCTACACCTTC. Its protein product is CASSLKWGLYGYTF.

V usage is TRBV9 and J usage is TRBJ2-7; 7 bases fit TRBD1. The CDR3 spans 14 residues. Germline CDR1 SGDLS, CDR2 YYNGEE. V lost 4 bases and J lost 2; bases outside the gene matches: 6. The CDR3 spells CASSPQGTPYEQYF. CDR3 in DNA: TGTGCCAGCAGCCCACAGGGGACCCCCTACGAGCAGTACTTC.

This clone was detected once. The genes are TRBV28 and TRBJ2-5; D possibly corresponds to TRBD1 (6 bases). Per germline, CDR1 MDHEN and CDR2 SYDVKM. The germline V and J ends were trimmed by 2 bases and 5 bases, with 12 bases remaining between them. The CDR3 is 14 residues long. Here the CDR3 DNA reads TGTGCCAGCAGTTTAACAGGGATATGGGAGACCCAGTACTTC. Its protein product is CASSLTGIWETQYF.

This clone was detected once. DNA for the CDR3: TGTGCCAGCAGCAATCGGACTAGCGGGAGGTCAGATACGCAGTATTTT. Its translation is CASSNRTSGRSDTQYF. The chain uses TRBV7-8 and TRBJ2-3; the match to TRBD2 covers 14 bases. The V and J ends lost 5 bases and 4 bases, in that order; junction bases with no gene match: 5. Germline CDR1 SGHVS, CDR2 FQNEAQ. The CDR3 has 16 residues.